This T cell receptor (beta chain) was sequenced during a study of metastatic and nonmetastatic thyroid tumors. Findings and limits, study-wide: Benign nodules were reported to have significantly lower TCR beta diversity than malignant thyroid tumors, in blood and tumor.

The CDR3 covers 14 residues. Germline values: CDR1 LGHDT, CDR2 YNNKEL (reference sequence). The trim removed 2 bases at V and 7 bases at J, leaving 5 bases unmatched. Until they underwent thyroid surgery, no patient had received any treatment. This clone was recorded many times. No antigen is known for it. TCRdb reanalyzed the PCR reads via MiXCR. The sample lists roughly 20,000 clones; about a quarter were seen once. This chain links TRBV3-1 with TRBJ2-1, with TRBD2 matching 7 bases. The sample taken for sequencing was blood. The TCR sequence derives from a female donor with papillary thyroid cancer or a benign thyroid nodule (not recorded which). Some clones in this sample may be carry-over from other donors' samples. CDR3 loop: CASSQWIGRNEQFF. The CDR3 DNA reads TGTGCCAGCAGCCAATGGATCGGGAGGAATGAGCAGTTCTTC.